A selection of T cell receptor beta chains follows, all from one sample in a study of T cell responses to AZD1222 COVID-19 vaccine. Measured with immunoSEQ multiplex PCR; TCRdb has only the in-frame clones, and not every one. The sample holds more than 85,000 clones, 84% seen once. Here the sequenced sample was peripheral blood, taken on day 0 of AZD1222 vaccination. Receptor source: an adult in good health. The CDR3 runs from the conserved cysteine through the conserved F or W. A D gene is named only where the DNA matches it firmly. Size is stated for part of the rows, as once, few or many counts, or as a class when the clone is expanded.

clone_size: -; d_call: -; v_call: TRBV6-2/TRBV6-3; j_call: TRBJ1-2; cdr3_aa: CASSYSTQSYGYTF; cdr3_nt: TGTGCCAGCAGTTACTCAACACAAAGCTATGGCTACACCTTC
clone_size: -; d_call: -; v_call: TRBV10-1; j_call: TRBJ2-7; cdr3_aa: CASSRRGLGFYEQYF; cdr3_nt: TGCGCCAGCAGTAGGCGGGGACTCGGATTCTACGAGCAGTACTTC
clone_size: many; d_call: -; v_call: TRBV6-2/TRBV6-3; j_call: TRBJ2-3; cdr3_aa: CASSLLGDTQYF; cdr3_nt: TGTGCCAGCAGCTTACTGGGAGATACGCAGTATTTT
clone_size: -; d_call: -; v_call: TRBV19; j_call: TRBJ1-3; cdr3_aa: CASSSSVGRGSGNTIYF; cdr3_nt: TGTGCCAGTAGTAGTTCGGTGGGACGCGGTTCTGGAAACACCATATATTTT
clone_size: -; d_call: TRBD2; v_call: TRBV24-1; j_call: TRBJ2-1; cdr3_aa: CATSDFNGLAGSDNEQFF; cdr3_nt: TGTGCCACCAGTGATTTCAACGGACTAGCGGGCTCAGACAATGAGCAGTTCTTC
clone_size: -; d_call: -; v_call: TRBV14; j_call: TRBJ2-7; cdr3_aa: CASSLGLPPYEQYF; cdr3_nt: TGTGCCAGCAGCCTAGGACTACCCCCTTACGAGCAGTACTTC
clone_size: few; d_call: -; v_call: TRBV7-9; j_call: TRBJ1-2; cdr3_aa: CASSLRMGGDYGYTF; cdr3_nt: TGTGCCAGCAGCTTACGAATGGGCGGGGACTATGGCTACACCTTC
clone_size: -; d_call: -; v_call: TRBV7-9; j_call: TRBJ1-6; cdr3_aa: CASSHGQLNSPLHF; cdr3_nt: TGTGCCAGCAGTCATGGACAGCTAAATTCACCCCTCCACTTT
clone_size: -; d_call: TRBD1; v_call: TRBV6-2/TRBV6-3; j_call: TRBJ2-1; cdr3_aa: CASSYRRGQRLTNEQFF; cdr3_nt: TGTGCCAGCAGTTACCGTAGGGGACAGAGGCTTACCAATGAGCAGTTCTTC
clone_size: -; d_call: TRBD1; v_call: TRBV5-5; j_call: TRBJ1-6; cdr3_aa: CASSAPSRTGNNSPLHF; cdr3_nt: TGTGCCAGCAGCGCACCCAGTCGGACAGGCAATAATTCACCCCTCCACTTT
clone_size: -; d_call: TRBD2; v_call: TRBV20-1; j_call: TRBJ2-3; cdr3_aa: CSASKREGFSTDTQYF; cdr3_nt: TGCAGTGCTAGTAAGCGGGAGGGCTTTAGCACAGATACGCAGTATTTT
clone_size: few; d_call: -; v_call: TRBV19; j_call: TRBJ2-1; cdr3_aa: CASGHQGNHNEQFF; cdr3_nt: TGTGCCAGTGGACACCAGGGTAACCACAATGAGCAGTTCTTC